This T cell receptor beta chain is drawn from a study of T-cell reconstitution after alpha-beta-depleted transplantation in children. It was with unique molecular identifiers that the TCRbeta library was prepared. TCRdb fed the PCR reads into MiXCR, producing one record per CDR3 protein. The repertoire holds around 480,000 distinct CDR3 sequences, approximately 32% seen once, with roughly 2.5% in the top ten. Looked up from germline, CDR1 is MNHNY and CDR2 is SVGAGI (reference sequence). The V segment lost 8 bases and the J segment 2 bases; nucleotides outside the gene matches: 5. The CDR3 is made up of 13 amino acids.

The starting material was PBMCs from the stem cell graft donor, obtained from the stem cell graft. This chain links TRBV6-6 with TRBJ1-2; 7 bases line up with TRBD1. This clonotype was obtained from a human donor who donated a stem cell graft to a child with aplastic anemia. In DNA, the CDR3 is TGTGCCAGCCAACCGGGACAGAACTATGGCTACACCTTC. Its protein is CASQPGQNYGYTF.